This is a list of T cell receptor beta chains from one sample in a study of human CD8 memory T cell subsets. TCRdb reprocessed the 5' RACE reads, keeping one entry per CDR3 protein, no DNA. Its clone listing holds fewer than 20,000 distinct CDR3 sequences. The sequencing sample was made of CD8+ stem-like memory T cells (TSCM and TCM) sorted from PBMCs. The receptors were sampled from a human donor in good health. Both conserved end residues are part of each CDR3. Rows give clone size only sometimes, using once, few, many, or a class for an expanded clone.

CDR3aa	v_gene	len	j_gene	abundance
CASSLNVADTQYF	TRBV7-9	13	TRBJ2-3	NA
CASREKTGMNTEAFF	TRBV4-1	15	TRBJ1-1	NA
CASRNRTSGRAISYEQYF	TRBV5-1	18	TRBJ2-7	NA
CASSLRVEGDEAFF	TRBV5-1	14	TRBJ1-1	NA
CASSPRPGQANYGYTF	TRBV4-2	16	TRBJ1-2	NA
CSAAASGDLDTQYF	TRBV20-1	14	TRBJ2-3	NA
CASRRTGGSSTEAFF	TRBV5-1	15	TRBJ1-1	medium-sized
CASSQGTRVGTGELFF	TRBV4-3	16	TRBJ2-2	NA
CASSFSVLKSTDTQYF	TRBV5-1	16	TRBJ2-3	NA
CASSGHVKTSGRAHDEQFF	TRBV9	19	TRBJ2-1	NA
CASSQPSGSWSSYNEQFF	TRBV23-1	18	TRBJ2-1	NA
CASSSAPRSSYEQYF	TRBV27	15	TRBJ2-7	NA
CAWSDLEDEQYF	TRBV30	12	TRBJ2-7	NA
CASSVTGELFF	TRBV9	11	TRBJ2-2	NA
CASSTTGNSYEQYF	TRBV19	14	TRBJ2-7	NA
CASSPGLAGGQSYNEQFF	TRBV6-5	18	TRBJ2-1	NA
CASSFGGKNEQFF	TRBV28	13	TRBJ2-1	NA
CSVESLRGLGYGYTF	TRBV29-1	15	TRBJ1-2	medium-sized
CASSFVGVGTGELFF	TRBV7-3	15	TRBJ2-2	NA
CASSAGTVGNGYTF	TRBV11-2	14	TRBJ1-2	NA
CASTYLGQSYGYTF	TRBV6-5	14	TRBJ1-2	NA
CASSEENRAYEQYF	TRBV6-1	14	TRBJ2-7	NA
CASSWTWTNEKLFF	TRBV12-3/TRBV12-4	14	TRBJ1-4	NA
CASSNRAYEQYF	TRBV6-6	12	TRBJ2-7	NA
CASTPGLGPRTGELFF	TRBV19	16	TRBJ2-2	NA
CSARDLLDGAGTSTDTQYF	TRBV20-1	19	TRBJ2-3	medium-sized
CASSELSGYTEAFF	TRBV25-1	14	TRBJ1-1	medium-sized
CAWNDGDTQYF	TRBV30	11	TRBJ2-3	NA
CASSLGGLNTEAFF	TRBV7-9	14	TRBJ1-1	NA
CASSRGYNEQFF	TRBV28	12	TRBJ2-1	NA
CASSYSLSTGEAFF	TRBV6-5	14	TRBJ1-1	NA
CASSQDRNPGLEQFF	TRBV4-1	15	TRBJ2-1	NA
CSARILASMSTDTQYF	TRBV20-1	16	TRBJ2-3	NA
CASSVLDSFRNTIYF	TRBV12-3/TRBV12-4	15	TRBJ1-3	NA
CASSQVGAVGNTIYF	TRBV4-1	15	TRBJ1-3	NA
CASSPWTSGVRDTQYF	TRBV7-6	16	TRBJ2-3	NA
CASSTLGAVRLFF	TRBV13	13	TRBJ2-2	NA
CASSRERGGYEQYF	TRBV4-2	14	TRBJ2-7	NA
CASRRALKPSTDTQYF	TRBV5-1	16	TRBJ2-3	NA
CASNPSIGHRPRQYF	TRBV6-5	15	TRBJ2-3	NA
CASSLSQRAGNQPQHF	TRBV27	16	TRBJ1-5	medium-sized
CASSFGGAYEQYF	TRBV5-4	13	TRBJ2-7	NA
CASSIRPSGQEQYF	TRBV19	14	TRBJ2-7	NA
CASRREPSYEQYF	TRBV6-5	13	TRBJ2-7	NA
CASISDQGDSSYEQYF	TRBV5-8	16	TRBJ2-7	NA
CASSLASRVGQPQHF	TRBV7-8	15	TRBJ1-5	NA
CASRGTGGNTIYF	TRBV10-2	13	TRBJ1-3	NA
CASSSGGGTYNEQFF	TRBV7-9	15	TRBJ2-1	medium-sized
CASSLVSGRAGEQFF	TRBV7-9	15	TRBJ2-1	NA
CASSLGLNTEAFF	TRBV12-3/TRBV12-4	13	TRBJ1-1	NA
CSVTRGLSVEQYF	TRBV29-1	13	TRBJ2-7	NA
CASSLEGNDGYTF	TRBV5-1	13	TRBJ1-2	NA
CATSDLSLGNEQFF	TRBV24-1	14	TRBJ2-1	NA
CSVEMSSYNEQFF	TRBV29-1	13	TRBJ2-1	NA
CASSYVGSYEQYF	TRBV6-5	13	TRBJ2-7	NA
CASSEGGNYGYTF	TRBV5-1	13	TRBJ1-2	NA
CASSKGGTEETQYF	TRBV13	14	TRBJ2-5	NA